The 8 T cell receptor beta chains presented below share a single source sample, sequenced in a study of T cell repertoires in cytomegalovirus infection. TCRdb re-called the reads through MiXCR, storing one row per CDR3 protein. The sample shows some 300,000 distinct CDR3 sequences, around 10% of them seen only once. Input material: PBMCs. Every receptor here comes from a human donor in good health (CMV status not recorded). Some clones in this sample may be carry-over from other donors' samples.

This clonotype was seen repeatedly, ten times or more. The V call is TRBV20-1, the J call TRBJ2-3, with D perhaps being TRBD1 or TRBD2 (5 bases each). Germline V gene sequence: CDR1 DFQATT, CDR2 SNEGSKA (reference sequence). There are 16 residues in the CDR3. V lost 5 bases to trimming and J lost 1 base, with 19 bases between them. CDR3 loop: CSASLGASIRTDTQYF. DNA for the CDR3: TGCAGTGCTTCTCTAGGGGCTAGCATTCGCACAGATACGCAGTATTTT.

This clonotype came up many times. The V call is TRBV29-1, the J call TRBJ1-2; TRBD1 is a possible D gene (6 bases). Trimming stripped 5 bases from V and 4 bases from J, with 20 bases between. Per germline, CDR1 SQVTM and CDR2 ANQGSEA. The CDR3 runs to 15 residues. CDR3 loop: CSVLNPVSTGYGYTF. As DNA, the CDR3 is TGCAGCGTTCTCAACCCCGTTTCGACAGGCTATGGCTACACCTTC.

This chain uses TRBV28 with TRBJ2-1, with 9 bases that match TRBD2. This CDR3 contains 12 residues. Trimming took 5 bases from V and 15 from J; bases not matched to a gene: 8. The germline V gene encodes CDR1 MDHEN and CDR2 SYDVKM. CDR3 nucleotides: TGTGCCAGCAGTGCCGGACTAGCGAGAACGTTCTTC. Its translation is CASSAGLARTFF.

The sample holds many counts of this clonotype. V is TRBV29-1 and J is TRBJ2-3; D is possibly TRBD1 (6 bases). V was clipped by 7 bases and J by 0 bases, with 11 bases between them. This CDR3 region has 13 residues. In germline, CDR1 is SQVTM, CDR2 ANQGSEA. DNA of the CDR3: TGCAGCGCCGGACAGACTAGCACAGATACGCAGTATTTT. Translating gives CSAGQTSTDTQYF.

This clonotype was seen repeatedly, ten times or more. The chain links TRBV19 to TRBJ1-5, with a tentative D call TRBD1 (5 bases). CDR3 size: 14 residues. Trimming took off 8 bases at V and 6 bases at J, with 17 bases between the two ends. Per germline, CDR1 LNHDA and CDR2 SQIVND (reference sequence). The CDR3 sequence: CASEQMGGGQPQHF. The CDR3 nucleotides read TGTGCCAGTGAACAAATGGGGGGAGGTCAGCCCCAGCATTTT.

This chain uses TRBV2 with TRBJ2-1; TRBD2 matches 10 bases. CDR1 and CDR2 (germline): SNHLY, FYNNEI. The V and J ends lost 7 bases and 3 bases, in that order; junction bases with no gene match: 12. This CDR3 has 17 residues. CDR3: CASIGPAGGQRYNEQFF. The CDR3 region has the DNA TGTGCCAGCATCGGGCCAGCGGGGGGGCAACGCTACAATGAGCAGTTCTTC.

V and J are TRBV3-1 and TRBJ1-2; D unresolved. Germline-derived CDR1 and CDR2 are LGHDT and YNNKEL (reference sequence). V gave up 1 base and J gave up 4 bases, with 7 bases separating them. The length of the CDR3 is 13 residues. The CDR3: CASSQAGSYGYTF. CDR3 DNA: TGTGCCAGCAGCCAAGCGGGCAGCTATGGCTACACCTTC.

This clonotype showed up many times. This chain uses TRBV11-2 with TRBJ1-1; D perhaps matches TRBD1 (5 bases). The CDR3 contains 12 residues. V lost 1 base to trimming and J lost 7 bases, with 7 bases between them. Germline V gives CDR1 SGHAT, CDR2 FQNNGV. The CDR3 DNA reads TGTGCCAGCAGCTTAGGGGGCGTTGAAGCTTTCTTT. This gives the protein CASSLGGVEAFF.